Sequencing of this T cell receptor beta chain was carried out in a study of blood T cell repertoires in COVID-19. Per germline, CDR1 KGHSH and CDR2 LQKENI. The ends were cut back, 3 bases at V and 3 bases at J, with 13 bases in the middle. The CDR3 is 15 residues long. Source study methods: It was from reference gene primer amplification that nucleated cell counts were estimated. Profiling relied on immunoSEQ multiplex PCR, and the TCRdb table lists in-frame clones only, not all of them. The V and J calls and clone size were taken over from that table, and D and trimming were inferred from the DNA. The sample has fewer than 90,000 clones, over 75% seen once.

The specimen was peripheral blood. The sequence was obtained from a man in his sixties or seventies with acute or convalescent COVID-19. The chain couples TRBV18 to TRBJ2-3; tentatively, D is TRBD1 (6 bases). The CDR3 here is CASSPGQYRTDTQYF. The DNA for the CDR3 is TGTGCCAGCTCACCCGGACAGTATCGGACAGATACGCAGTATTTT.